This entry lists 24 T cell receptor beta chains sequenced from one sample in a study of T cell responses to AZD1222 COVID-19 vaccine. Sequencing was performed with immunoSEQ multiplex PCR; in TCRdb, only in-frame clones are kept and a portion is missing. The sample has some 80,000 clones; over 90% are singletons. This sample comprised peripheral blood, obtained on day 0 of AZD1222 vaccination. These receptors all stem from an adult in good health.

This clone was recorded a few times. This sequence joins TRBV5-1 and TRBJ2-2; D not certain. V was clipped by 0 bases and J by 8 bases, with 11 bases between them. The CDR3 is 14 residues long. Germline lookup yields CDR1 SGHRS and CDR2 YFSETQ. CDR3 nucleotides: TGCGCCAGCAGCTTGGGCCCCTGGGCGGGGGAGCTGTTTTTT. Encoded protein: CASSLGPWAGELFF.

This clone was counted a single time. The chain recombines TRBV5-1 with TRBJ2-3; 11 bases agree with TRBD1. The germline CDR1 and CDR2 sequences are SGHRS and YFSETQ. CDR3 length: 16 residues. Trimming took 0 bases from V and 2 from J; bases not matched to a gene: 2. CDR3 in amino acids: CASSLGDRGYTDTQYF. CDR3 DNA: TGCGCCAGCAGCTTGGGGGACAGGGGGTACACAGATACGCAGTATTTT.

This clone turned up a few times. The rearrangement uses TRBV29-1 and TRBJ1-6, with D unresolved. Trimming left V 6 bases short and J 9 bases short, with 15 bases between. Germline loops: CDR1 SQVTM, CDR2 ANQGSEA. There are 13 residues in the CDR3. The CDR3 coding sequence is TGCAGCGTCGAGACTCAGGCGGGTTCACCCCTCCACTTT. Translation gives CSVETQAGSPLHF.

The rearrangement joins TRBV13 to TRBJ2-7, with 8 bases matching TRBD1. CDR3 length equals 14 residues. The trim removed 5 bases at V and 5 bases at J, leaving 8 bases unmatched. Germline CDR1 is PRHDT and CDR2 is FYEKMQ (reference sequence). Written as DNA, the CDR3 is TGTGCCAGCAGCGAGGCAGGGGGCTTGGACGAGCAGTACTTC. This codes for CASSEAGGLDEQYF.

CDR3 DNA: TGTGCCAGCTCACCGAGCGGGGGCACTGAAGCTTTCTTT. Translation: CASSPSGGTEAFF. The chain carries TRBV18 and TRBJ1-1, with D possibly TRBD1 on 5 matching bases. This CDR3 spans 13 amino acids. From germline, CDR1 is KGHSH and CDR2 LQKENI. V was trimmed by 3 bases and J by 4 bases, leaving 9 bases between them.

The rearrangement joins TRBV5-5 to TRBJ2-3; no firm D call. The CDR3 length is 12 residues. V lost 0 bases, J lost 8 bases, and 7 bases lay in between. Germline-derived CDR1 and CDR2 are SGHKS and YYEKEE (reference sequence). DNA for the CDR3: TGTGCCAGCAGCTTGGAGGCTCGTACGCAGTATTTT. Protein sequence: CASSLEARTQYF.

The chain combines TRBV6-1 with TRBJ1-1, with D unresolved. The CDR3 sequence is 13 residues long. Looked up from germline, CDR1 is MNHNS and CDR2 is SASEGT. V dropped 2 bases and J dropped 8 bases, with 12 bases sitting between them. The CDR3 loop is CASSEYGEFEAFF. CDR3 sequence (DNA): TGTGCCAGCAGTGAATATGGGGAATTCGAAGCTTTCTTT.

V and J are TRBV5-4 and TRBJ1-2, with a possible D match to TRBD1 (5 bases). CDR3 length equals 13 residues. CDR1 is SGHNT and CDR2 is YYREEE in the germline V gene (reference sequence). Trimming shortened V by 4 bases and J by 4 bases, and 11 bases separated the two germline ends. CDR3 amino acids: CASSVDRSYGYTF. CDR3 DNA: TGTGCCAGCAGCGTAGACAGATCCTATGGCTACACCTTC.

This sequence joins TRBV28 and TRBJ1-5; 7 bases agree with TRBD1. Germline V gene sequence: CDR1 MDHEN, CDR2 SYDVKM. The CDR3 runs to 15 residues. V gave up 3 bases and J gave up 1 base; unmatched junction bases: 3. The CDR3 reads CASSLRRGSNQPQHF. In DNA, the CDR3 is TGTGCCAGCAGTTTGCGCAGGGGGAGCAATCAGCCCCAGCATTTT.

The chain is built from TRBV9 and TRBJ1-6; no firm D call. The ends were cut back, 4 bases at V and 3 bases at J, with 11 bases in the middle. This CDR3 has 15 amino acids. CDR1 is SGDLS and CDR2 is YYNGEE in the germline V gene. Here the CDR3 reads CASSPRTDYNSPLHF. CDR3 sequence (DNA): TGTGCCAGCAGCCCCCGGACGGACTATAATTCACCCCTCCACTTT.

The CDR3 DNA sequence: TGTGCCAGCAGTGAAAGGATGGCAGGTATGAACGAGCAGTACTTC. Its translation is CASSERMAGMNEQYF. The chain has TRBV6-1 and TRBJ2-7; the D is unclear. The CDR3 sequence is 15 residues long. V was clipped by 2 bases and J by 5 bases, with 16 bases between them. Per the germline V gene, CDR1 is MNHNS and CDR2 is SASEGT.

In this sample, this clone turned up once. The chain joins TRBV24-1 to TRBJ1-3; unclear D gene. CDR3 length: 15 amino acids. V lost 4 bases, J lost 0 bases, and 9 bases lay in between. The germline CDR1 and CDR2 sequences are KGHDR and SFDVKD. The CDR3 bases are TGTGCCACCAGTGACCACAGTTTCTCTGGAAACACCATATATTTT. This gives the protein CATSDHSFSGNTIYF.

This clone was observed once. The genes are TRBV5-1 and TRBJ2-5, with TRBD1 as a possible D gene (6 bases). Germline V CDR1 and CDR2: SGHRS, YFSETQ. The length of the CDR3 is 14 residues. V lost 4 bases and J lost 4, with 14 bases in between. The CDR3 coding sequence is TGCGCCAGCAGCACCGTACAGGGAGCAGAGACCCAGTACTTC. Encoded protein: CASSTVQGAETQYF.

The chain carries TRBV10-3 and TRBJ1-1, with a tentative D call TRBD1 (6 bases). CDR3 length: 13 residues. V shed 6 bases and J shed 8 bases, with 16 bases lying between them. Germline V gives CDR1 ENHRY, CDR2 SYGVKD. DNA of the CDR3: TGTGCCATCAGCGGACAGAAGGGGGTAGAAGCTTTCTTT. This codes for CAISGQKGVEAFF.

The CDR3 reads CASSQGQGVTDTQYF. As DNA, the CDR3 is TGCGCCAGCAGCCAGGGACAGGGCGTCACAGATACGCAGTATTTT. V usage is TRBV4-1 and J usage is TRBJ2-3; 9 positions match TRBD1. With 3 bases clipped from V and 2 bases from J, the junction kept 3 bases outside the gene matches. Germline V gene lookup returns CDR1 MGHRA and CDR2 YSYEKL. The CDR3 has 15 residues.

The J gene is TRBJ1-5, the V gene TRBV6-6; 9 bases agree with TRBD1. V shed 4 bases, J shed 6 bases, and the junction held 4 bases outside the gene matches. The CDR3 totals 14 residues. CDR1 is MNHNY, CDR2 SVGAGI, per germline (reference sequence). The CDR3 DNA reads TGTGCCAGCAGTTTCACGACAGGGGGTCAGCCCCAGCATTTT. Translated: CASSFTTGGQPQHF.

The V call is TRBV29-1, the J call TRBJ2-7; D gene uncertain. This CDR3 is built from 11 residues. CDR1 is SQVTM and CDR2 is ANQGSEA in the germline V gene. Trimming pared 6 bases from V and 3 bases from J, leaving 9 bases between. This CDR3 is CSVGIDYEQYF. The CDR3 region has the DNA TGCAGCGTGGGGATCGACTACGAGCAGTACTTC.

The chain is built from TRBV6-5 and TRBJ1-1, with 7 bases identical to TRBD1. CDR1 and CDR2 (germline): MNHEY, SVGAGI. With 6 bases clipped from V and 1 base from J, the junction kept 5 bases outside the gene matches. The CDR3 has 14 amino acids. CDR3 bases: TGTGCCAGCAGCCGCGGGACAGCGAACACTGAAGCTTTCTTT. As protein: CASSRGTANTEAFF.

The rearrangement joins TRBV18 to TRBJ2-7, with D hard to call. Germline V gene data show CDR1 as KGHSH and CDR2 as LQKENI. The CDR3 runs to 14 residues. Trimming removed 5 bases at V and 0 bases at J, with 11 bases between. The CDR3 coding sequence is TGTGCCAGCTCATCTCCGGTCAGCTCCTACGAGCAGTACTTC. As protein: CASSSPVSSYEQYF.

This chain uses TRBV28 with TRBJ1-4; D is undetermined. The CDR3 runs to 18 residues. Germline CDR1 reads MDHEN; CDR2 reads SYDVKM. V gave up 4 bases and J gave up 0 bases, with 18 bases separating them. The CDR3 loop is CASSWPSEPLTTNEKLFF. In DNA form, the CDR3 reads TGTGCCAGCAGTTGGCCTTCTGAACCCCTAACAACTAATGAAAAACTGTTTTTT.

The V gene is TRBV18, the J gene TRBJ2-3; 11 bases fit TRBD2. The CDR3 is made up of 17 amino acids. CDR1 and CDR2 (germline): KGHSH, LQKENI. Trimming cost V 1 base and J 5 bases; bases outside gene matches: 8. The CDR3 sequence: CASSPLIAGGPGDTQYF. The DNA of the CDR3 is TGTGCCAGCTCACCACTTATAGCGGGGGGGCCGGGAGATACGCAGTATTTT.

The genes are TRBV27 and TRBJ1-4; D is undetermined. Germline loops: CDR1 MNHEY, CDR2 SMNVEV (reference sequence). Between the trimmed V and J ends, which lost 1 base and 4 bases, there was a span of 13 bases. This CDR3 comprises 16 residues. CDR3 amino acids: CASSLWAAGNNEKLFF. CDR3 sequence (DNA): TGTGCCAGCAGTTTATGGGCGGCAGGAAATAATGAAAAACTGTTTTTT. Combining the CDR3 with reference TRBV27 and TRBJ1-4 gives the whole variable domain EAQVTQNPRYLITVTGKKLTVTCSQNMNHEYMSWYRQDPGLGLRQIYYSMNVEVTDKGDVPEGYKVSRKEKRNFPLILESPSPNQTSLYFCASSLWAAGNNEKLFFGSGTQLSVL.

The chain couples TRBV7-2 to TRBJ2-3, with TRBD2 matching over 10 bases. Looked up from germline, CDR1 is SGHTA and CDR2 is FQGNSA. The J segment lost 2 bases and the V segment lost 1 base, leaving 6 bases of the junction unmatched. This CDR3 has 17 amino acids. Here the CDR3 DNA reads TGTGCCAGCAGCTTAGGATTAGCGGGGGGATCCACAGATACGCAGTATTTT. Its protein product is CASSLGLAGGSTDTQYF.

This chain uses TRBV28 with TRBJ2-4, with D uncertain. The CDR3 runs to 16 residues. V was trimmed by 2 bases and J by 1 base, leaving 12 bases between them. Germline assignment: CDR1 MDHEN and CDR2 SYDVKM. The CDR3 DNA sequence: TGTGCCAGCAGTTTAAAAGGGTTGTCGGCCAAAAACATTCAGTACTTC. Its translation: CASSLKGLSAKNIQYF.